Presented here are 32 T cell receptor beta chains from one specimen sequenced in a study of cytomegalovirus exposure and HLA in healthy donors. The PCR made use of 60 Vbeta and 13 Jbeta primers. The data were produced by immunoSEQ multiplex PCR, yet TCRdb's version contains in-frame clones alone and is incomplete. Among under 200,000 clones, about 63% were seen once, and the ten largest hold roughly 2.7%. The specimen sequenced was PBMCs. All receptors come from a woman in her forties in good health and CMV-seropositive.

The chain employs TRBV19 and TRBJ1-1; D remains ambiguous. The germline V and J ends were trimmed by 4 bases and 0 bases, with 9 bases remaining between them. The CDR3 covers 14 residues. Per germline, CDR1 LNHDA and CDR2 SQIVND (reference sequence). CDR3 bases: TGTGCCAGTAGTACCCAACTTATGAACACTGAAGCTTTCTTT. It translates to CASSTQLMNTEAFF.

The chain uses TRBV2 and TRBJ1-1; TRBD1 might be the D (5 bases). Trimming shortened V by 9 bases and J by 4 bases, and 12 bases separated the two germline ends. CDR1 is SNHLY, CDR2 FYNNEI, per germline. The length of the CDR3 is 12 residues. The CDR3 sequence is CASVGGSTEAFF. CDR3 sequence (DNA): TGTGCCAGTGTCGGGGGGAGCACTGAAGCTTTCTTT. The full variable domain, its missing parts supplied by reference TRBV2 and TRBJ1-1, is EPEVTQTPSHQVTQMGQEVILRCVPISNHLYFYWYRQILGQKVEFLVSFYNNEISEKSEIFDDQFSVERPDGSNFTLKIRSTKLEDSAMYFCASVGGSTEAFFGQGTRLTVV.

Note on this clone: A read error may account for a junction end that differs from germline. Written as DNA, the CDR3 is TGTGCCAGTAGGACAGGGGAGGTCGGCCAGCCCCAGAATTTT. Translating it yields CASRTGEVGQPQNF. This sequence joins TRBV19 and TRBJ1-5; TRBD1 agrees at 8 bases. The length of the CDR3 is 14 residues. CDR1 is LNHDA, CDR2 SQIVND, per germline (reference sequence).

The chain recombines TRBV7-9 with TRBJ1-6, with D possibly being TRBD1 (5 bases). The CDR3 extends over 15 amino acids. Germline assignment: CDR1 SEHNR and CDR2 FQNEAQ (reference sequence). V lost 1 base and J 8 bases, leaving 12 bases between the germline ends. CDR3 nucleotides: TGTGCCAGCAGCTTAGTGGGGGGGGGAGATTCACCCCTCCACTTT. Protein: CASSLVGGGDSPLHF.

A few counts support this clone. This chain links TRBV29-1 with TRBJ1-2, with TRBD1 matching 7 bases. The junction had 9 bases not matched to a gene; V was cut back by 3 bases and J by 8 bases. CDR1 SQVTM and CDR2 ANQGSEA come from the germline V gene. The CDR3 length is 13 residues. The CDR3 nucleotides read TGCAGCGTTGATCTGACAGGGCGAGGGGGCTACACCTTC. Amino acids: CSVDLTGRGGYTF.

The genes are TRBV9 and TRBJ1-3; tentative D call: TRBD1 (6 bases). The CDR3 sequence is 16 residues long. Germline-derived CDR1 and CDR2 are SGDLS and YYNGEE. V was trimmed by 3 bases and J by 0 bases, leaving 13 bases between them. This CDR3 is CASSAYREDSGNTIYF. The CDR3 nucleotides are TGTGCCAGCAGCGCCTACAGGGAAGACTCTGGAAACACCATATATTTT.

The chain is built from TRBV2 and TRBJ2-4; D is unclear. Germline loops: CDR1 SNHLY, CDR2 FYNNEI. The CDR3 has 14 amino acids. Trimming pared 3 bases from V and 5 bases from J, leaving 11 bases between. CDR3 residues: CASSENSPENIQYF. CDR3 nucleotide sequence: TGTGCCAGCAGTGAGAACAGCCCTGAAAACATTCAGTACTTC.

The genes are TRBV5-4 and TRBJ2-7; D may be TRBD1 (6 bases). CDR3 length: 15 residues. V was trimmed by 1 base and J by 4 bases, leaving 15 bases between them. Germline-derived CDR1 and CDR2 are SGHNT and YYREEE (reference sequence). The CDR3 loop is CASSLMERGNYEQYF. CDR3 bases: TGTGCCAGCAGCTTGATGGAAAGGGGGAATTACGAGCAGTACTTC.

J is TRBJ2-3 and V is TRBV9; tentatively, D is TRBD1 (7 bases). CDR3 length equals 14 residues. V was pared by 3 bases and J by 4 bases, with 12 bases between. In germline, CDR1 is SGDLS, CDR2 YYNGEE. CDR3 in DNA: TGTGCCAGCAGCGCTGACAGGGAGGCAGATACGCAGTATTTT. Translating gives CASSADREADTQYF.

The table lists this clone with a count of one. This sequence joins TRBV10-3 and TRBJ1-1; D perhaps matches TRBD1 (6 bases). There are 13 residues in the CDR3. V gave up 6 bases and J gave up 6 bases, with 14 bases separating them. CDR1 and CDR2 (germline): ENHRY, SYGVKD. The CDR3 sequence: CAISPTGIPEAFF. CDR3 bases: TGTGCCATCAGCCCTACAGGGATCCCTGAAGCTTTCTTT.

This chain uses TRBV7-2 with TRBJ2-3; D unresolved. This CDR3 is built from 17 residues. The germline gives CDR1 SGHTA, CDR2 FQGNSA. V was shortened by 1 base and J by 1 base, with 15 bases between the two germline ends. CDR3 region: CASSLVIPYGGTDTQYF. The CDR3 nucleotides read TGTGCCAGCAGCTTAGTTATCCCCTACGGTGGCACAGATACGCAGTATTTT.

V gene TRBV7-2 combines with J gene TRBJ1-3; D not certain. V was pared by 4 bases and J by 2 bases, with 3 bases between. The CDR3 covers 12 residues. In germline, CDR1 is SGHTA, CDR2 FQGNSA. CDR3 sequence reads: CASSSAGNTIYF. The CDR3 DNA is TGTGCCAGCAGCTCGGCTGGAAACACCATATATTTT.

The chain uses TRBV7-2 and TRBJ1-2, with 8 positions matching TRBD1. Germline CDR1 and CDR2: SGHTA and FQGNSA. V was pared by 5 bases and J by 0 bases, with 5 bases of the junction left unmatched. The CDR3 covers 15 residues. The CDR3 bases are TGTGCCAGCAGCCCACGACAGGGGTCTAACTATGGCTACACCTTC. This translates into CASSPRQGSNYGYTF. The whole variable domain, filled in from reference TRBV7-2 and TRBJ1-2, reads GAGVSQSPSNKVTEKGKDVELRCDPISGHTALYWYRQSLGQGLEFLIYFQGNSAPDKSGLPSDRFSAERTGGSVSTLTIQRTQQEDSAVYLCASSPRQGSNYGYTFGSGTRLTVV.

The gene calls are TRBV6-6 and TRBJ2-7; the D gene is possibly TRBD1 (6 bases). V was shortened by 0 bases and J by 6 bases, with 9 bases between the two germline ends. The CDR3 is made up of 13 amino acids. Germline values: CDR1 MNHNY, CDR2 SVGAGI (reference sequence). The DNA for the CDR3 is TGTGCCAGCAGTTACTCGACCAGGGGCGAGCAGTACTTC. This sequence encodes CASSYSTRGEQYF.

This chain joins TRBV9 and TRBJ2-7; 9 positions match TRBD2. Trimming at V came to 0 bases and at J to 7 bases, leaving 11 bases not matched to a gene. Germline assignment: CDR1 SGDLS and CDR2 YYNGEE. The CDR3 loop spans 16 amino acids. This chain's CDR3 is CASSVDGLAKAGEQYF. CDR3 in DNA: TGTGCCAGCAGCGTAGATGGACTAGCGAAGGCGGGGGAGCAGTACTTC.

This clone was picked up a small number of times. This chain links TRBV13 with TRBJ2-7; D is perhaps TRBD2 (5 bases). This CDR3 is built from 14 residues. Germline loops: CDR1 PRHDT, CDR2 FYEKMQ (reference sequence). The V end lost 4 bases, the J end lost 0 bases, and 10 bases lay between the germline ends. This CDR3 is CASSSWTDSYEQYF. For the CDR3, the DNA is TGTGCCAGCAGCTCTTGGACTGACTCCTACGAGCAGTACTTC.

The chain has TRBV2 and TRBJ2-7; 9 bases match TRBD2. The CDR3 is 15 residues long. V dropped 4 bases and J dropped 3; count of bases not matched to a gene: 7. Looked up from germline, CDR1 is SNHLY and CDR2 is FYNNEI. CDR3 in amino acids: CASSGSGTSFYEQYF. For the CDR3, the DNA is TGTGCCAGCAGTGGTTCCGGGACTAGCTTCTACGAGCAGTACTTC.

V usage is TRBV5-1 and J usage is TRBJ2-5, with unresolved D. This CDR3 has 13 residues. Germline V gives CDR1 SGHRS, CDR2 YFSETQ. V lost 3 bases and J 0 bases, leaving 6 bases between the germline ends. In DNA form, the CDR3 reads TGCGCCAGCAGCTCAAATTACCAAGAGACCCAGTACTTC. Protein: CASSSNYQETQYF. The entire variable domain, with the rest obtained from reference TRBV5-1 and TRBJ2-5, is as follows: KAGVTQTPRYLIKTRGQQVTLSCSPISGHRSVSWYQQTPGQGLQFLFEYFSETQRNKGNFPGRFSGRQFSNSRSEMNVSTLELGDSALYLCASSSNYQETQYFGPGTRLLVL.

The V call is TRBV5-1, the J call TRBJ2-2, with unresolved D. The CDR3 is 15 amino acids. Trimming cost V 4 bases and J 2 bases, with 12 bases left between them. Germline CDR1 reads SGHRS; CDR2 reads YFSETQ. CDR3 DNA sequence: TGCGCCAGCAGCCCCTACGTCCCAAACACCGGGGAGCTGTTTTTT. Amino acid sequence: CASSPYVPNTGELFF. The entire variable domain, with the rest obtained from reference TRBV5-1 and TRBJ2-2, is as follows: KAGVTQTPRYLIKTRGQQVTLSCSPISGHRSVSWYQQTPGQGLQFLFEYFSETQRNKGNFPGRFSGRQFSNSRSEMNVSTLELGDSALYLCASSPYVPNTGELFFGEGSRLTVL.

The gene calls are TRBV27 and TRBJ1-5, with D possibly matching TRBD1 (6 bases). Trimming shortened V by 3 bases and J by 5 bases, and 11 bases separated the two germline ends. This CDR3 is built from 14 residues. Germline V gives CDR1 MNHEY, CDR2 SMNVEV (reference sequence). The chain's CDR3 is CASSFRGGDQPQHF. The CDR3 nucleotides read TGTGCCAGCAGTTTTCGAGGGGGGGATCAGCCCCAGCATTTT.

In DNA form, the CDR3 reads TGTGCCAGCAGTTACCCTGGGGAGAGAATCGGGGAGCTGTTTTTT. This sequence encodes CASSYPGERIGELFF. The V call is TRBV6-6, the J call TRBJ2-2; weak D call: TRBD2 (5 bases). Germline CDR1 is MNHNY and CDR2 is SVGAGI (reference sequence). The CDR3 is 15 residues long. V was pared by 2 bases and J by 7 bases, with 14 bases between.

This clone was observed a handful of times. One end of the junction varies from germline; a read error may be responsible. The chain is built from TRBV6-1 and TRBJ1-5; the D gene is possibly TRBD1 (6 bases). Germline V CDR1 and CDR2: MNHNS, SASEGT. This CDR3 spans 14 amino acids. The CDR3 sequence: CASSPQNREQPQNF. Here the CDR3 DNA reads TGTGCCAGCAGTCCCCAGAACAGGGAACAGCCCCAGAATTTT.

The CDR3 protein is CASKLADGGSYEQYF. The CDR3, as DNA: TGTGCCAGCAAACTAGCGGATGGGGGATCCTACGAGCAGTACTTC. The rearrangement joins TRBV27 to TRBJ2-7, with 8 bases identical to TRBD2. The germline gives CDR1 MNHEY, CDR2 SMNVEV (reference sequence). The CDR3 spans 15 residues. J lost 1 base, V lost 7 bases, and 9 bases had no gene match.

The CDR3 loop reads CASSIGAGQDYGYTF. DNA of the CDR3: TGTGCCAGTAGTATTGGCGCGGGGCAGGACTATGGCTACACCTTC. The rearrangement joins TRBV19 to TRBJ1-2, with D tentatively TRBD1 (5 bases). Trimming stripped 3 bases from V and 3 bases from J, with 14 bases between. CDR3 length: 15 residues. Looked up from germline, CDR1 is LNHDA and CDR2 is SQIVND (reference sequence).

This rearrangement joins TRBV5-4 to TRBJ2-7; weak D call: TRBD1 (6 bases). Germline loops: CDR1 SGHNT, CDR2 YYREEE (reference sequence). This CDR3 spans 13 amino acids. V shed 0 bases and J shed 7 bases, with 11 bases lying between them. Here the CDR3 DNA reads TGTGCCAGCAGCTTGGTTGGGGGCCGGGAGCAGTACTTC. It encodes CASSLVGGREQYF.

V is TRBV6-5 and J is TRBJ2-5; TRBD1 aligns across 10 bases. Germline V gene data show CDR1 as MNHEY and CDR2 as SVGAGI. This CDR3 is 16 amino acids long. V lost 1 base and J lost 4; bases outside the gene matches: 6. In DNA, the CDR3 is TGTGCCAGCAGTTACTTCGGGACAGGGGTCGGAGAGACCCAGTACTTC. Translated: CASSYFGTGVGETQYF.

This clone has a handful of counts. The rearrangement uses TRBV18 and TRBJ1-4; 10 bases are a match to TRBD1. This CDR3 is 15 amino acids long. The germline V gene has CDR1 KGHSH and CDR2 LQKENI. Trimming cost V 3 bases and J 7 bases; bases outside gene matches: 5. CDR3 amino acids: CASSPLGQGTEKLFF. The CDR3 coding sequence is TGTGCCAGCTCACCTCTGGGACAGGGGACTGAAAAACTGTTTTTT. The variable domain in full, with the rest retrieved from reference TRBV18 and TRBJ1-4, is NAGVMQNPRHLVRRRGQEARLRCSPMKGHSHVYWYRQLPEEGLKFMVYLQKENIIDESGMPKERFSAEFPKEGPSILRIQQVVRGDSAAYFCASSPLGQGTEKLFFGSGTQLSVL.

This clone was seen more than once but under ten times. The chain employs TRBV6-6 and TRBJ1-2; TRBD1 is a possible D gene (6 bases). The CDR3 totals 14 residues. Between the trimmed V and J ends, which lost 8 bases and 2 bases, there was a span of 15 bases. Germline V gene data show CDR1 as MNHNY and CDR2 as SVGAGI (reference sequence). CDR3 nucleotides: TGTGCCAGCCTCCTTGACGGGACAAACTATGGCTACACCTTC. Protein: CASLLDGTNYGYTF.

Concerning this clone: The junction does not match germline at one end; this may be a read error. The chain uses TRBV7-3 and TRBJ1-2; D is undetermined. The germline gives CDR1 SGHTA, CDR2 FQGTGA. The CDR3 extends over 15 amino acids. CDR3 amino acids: CASSLTGPASNGYTF. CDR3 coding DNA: TGTGCCAGCAGCCTAACCGGCCCGGCTAGTAATGGCTACACCTTC.

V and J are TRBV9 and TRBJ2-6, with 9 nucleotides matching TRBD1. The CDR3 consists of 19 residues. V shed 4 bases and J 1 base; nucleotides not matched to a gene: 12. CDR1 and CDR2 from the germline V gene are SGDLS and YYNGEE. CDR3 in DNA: TGTGCCAGCAGCCTACAGTTGGGACAGGGTAATTCTGGGGCCAACGTCCTGACTTTC. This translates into CASSLQLGQGNSGANVLTF.

The CDR3 loop is CASSPPGSGRTYEQYF. The CDR3 coding sequence is TGTGCCAGCTCACCCCCGGGCAGCGGGAGAACCTACGAGCAGTACTTC. This chain connects TRBV18 to TRBJ2-7; 8 nucleotides match TRBD2. This CDR3 is built from 16 residues. Germline trimming cut 3 bases from V and 2 bases from J; bases unmatched to any gene: 9. Germline CDR1 is KGHSH and CDR2 is LQKENI. Variable domain in full (rest from reference TRBV18 and TRBJ2-7): NAGVMQNPRHLVRRRGQEARLRCSPMKGHSHVYWYRQLPEEGLKFMVYLQKENIIDESGMPKERFSAEFPKEGPSILRIQQVVRGDSAAYFCASSPPGSGRTYEQYFGPGTRLTVT.

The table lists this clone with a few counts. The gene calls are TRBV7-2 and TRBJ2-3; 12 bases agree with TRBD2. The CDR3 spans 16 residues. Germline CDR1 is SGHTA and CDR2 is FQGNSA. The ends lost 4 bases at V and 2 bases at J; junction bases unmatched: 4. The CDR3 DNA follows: TGTGCCAGCAGCTCGGGACTAGCGGGCTCCACAGATACGCAGTATTTT. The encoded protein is CASSSGLAGSTDTQYF.